This T cell receptor (beta chain) appears in the sequencing data of a study of blood T cell repertoires in COVID-19. Study at large: PBMCs, B-cell-depleted T cells, or T cells provided the cDNA or gDNA that made up the material.

How the authors handled the data: Estimation of nucleated cell counts relied on the amplification of reference gene primers. Method: immunoSEQ multiplex PCR; TCRdb's copy keeps in-frame clones and lacks some. V and J calls and clone size are given by that table; D and trimming were obtained from the DNA. This repertoire shows 15,000 to 18,000 clones, 86% found once; its top ten account for less than 65%. The CDR3 length is 15 residues. The ends lost 6 bases at V and 3 bases at J; junction bases unmatched: 8. Germline CDR1 reads MRHNA; CDR2 reads SNTAGT. This clone was seen a single time. This clonotype was obtained from a man aged 60 to 69 with acute or convalescent COVID-19. The chain has TRBV6-4 and TRBJ2-7; 10 nucleotides align to TRBD2. Specimen: peripheral blood. The chain's CDR3 is CASRPQAGGNYEQYF. In DNA, the CDR3 is TGTGCCAGCAGACCCCAAGCGGGAGGGAACTACGAGCAGTACTTC.